What follows describes a single T cell receptor beta chain. This clone was seen a handful of times. Its target antigen remains unknown. Per-base quality was not reported, and no clone a single base away is much larger than it. This sample is drawn from a study of blood T cell repertoires in COVID-19 (dated by TCRdb to about 2020). Broadly, across the study: The collaborator samples originated in the United States, Italy and Spain and spanned the acute and convalescent phases of COVID-19. The material from the prospective study consisted of cDNA or gDNA derived from T cells, B-cell-depleted T cells, or PBMCs. The sample metadata nearly always contained a de-identified subject ID, COVID-19 status, age in years and sex. The repertoires were released in a freely available public database meant as a resource for research on the immune response to SARS-CoV-2. Where HLA class I and class II types were available, the types were taken from metadata supplied by the sample provider, not from assay-based typing. The samples were drawn from the first 160 participants of the ongoing ImmuneRACE study and from 950 to 1,500 subjects provided by 6 global collaborators. The dataset comprised deeply sampled blood TCRbeta repertoires from subjects exposed to, actively infected with, or recovered from COVID-19.

CDR1 SGHAT and CDR2 FQNNGV were looked up in the germline V gene. At the junction V is shortened by 2 bases and J by 8 bases; bases outside the gene matches: 11. The CDR3 has 18 amino acids, counting the end cysteine and phenylalanine. The CDR3 DNA has 54 bases and is translated from base 1. Enrolling through a virtual design, the prospective study's participants ranged in age from roughly 18 to 90 years and lived across roughly 23 United States geographic areas. In the prospective study, cohorts were assigned on the basis of participant-reported clinical history obtained from a screening survey and a study questionnaire. ImmuneRACE Cohort 3 recovered participants were defined by two consecutive negative NP/OP PCR tests, healthcare professional clearance, or symptom resolution. In the prospective study, mobile phlebotomists collected whole blood, serum and a nasopharyngeal or oropharyngeal swab from each participant. Additional blood draws and questionnaires over an approximately two-month period could optionally be provided by prospective study participants. Before DNA extraction, blood samples from the prospective study were shipped at room temperature or frozen.

Results the study describes overall, beyond this receptor: The quantity of clinical and demographic metadata differed by source and by participant and was supplied without curation.

The immunoSEQ Assay, a bias-controlled multiplex PCR, was used to amplify TCRbeta CDR3 regions from genomic DNA. The original methods were these. The number of nucleated cells in each sample was estimated from the amplification of reference gene primers within the assay. Sequence reads were collapsed and filtered to measure the absolute abundance of every unique TCRbeta CDR3 rearrangement. For each sample, productive Simpson clonality was calculated by taking the square root of Simpson's diversity index across productive rearrangements. As stored in TCRdb, this immuneACCESS dataset retains in-frame rearrangements with V and J assigned. A fraction of the clones does not appear; measured against another copy, unresolved V genes explain less than half of the discrepancy, and the remainder lacks a known reason. The V and J calls and the clone size are those of that table, but D and trimming were determined from the DNA. Here the sample has 250,000 to 300,000 clones; 80% to 90% occur a single time. The ten largest clones capture approximately 1.9% of the sample.

The material sequenced was PBMCs or T cells enriched from blood (not recorded which). The rearrangement joined TRBV11-2 to TRBJ2-1, with 14 bases matching TRBD2. The sequence was collected from a woman aged 50 to 60 who had recovered from COVID-19. The nucleotides read TGTGCCAGCAGCTTAAATGGCCGATGGACTAGCGGGAGGTATGAGCAGTTCTTC. Its protein product is CASSLNGRWTSGRYEQFF.